One and the same sample provided the 29 T cell receptor beta chains below, sequenced in a study of blood T cell repertoires in COVID-19. Repertoires were generated with immunoSEQ multiplex PCR, while TCRdb's copy carries only in-frame clones and drops some. Found here are roughly 570,000 clones, roughly nine tenths of them singletons; the top ten hold roughly 8.3%. Input material: peripheral blood. The receptors stem from a woman between 50 and 59 years old with COVID-19, enrolled during active disease.

J is TRBJ2-5 and V is TRBV13, with a possible D match to TRBD2 (6 bases). The length of the CDR3 is 14 residues. V lost 2 bases, J lost 7 bases, and 14 bases lay in between. Germline V lookup: CDR1 PRHDT, CDR2 FYEKMQ (reference sequence). The CDR3 here is CASSLTDGRGTQYF. In nucleotides, the CDR3 is TGTGCCAGCAGCTTAACAGACGGGCGGGGGACCCAGTACTTC.

V gene TRBV7-8 combines with J gene TRBJ1-1; TRBD1 is a possible D gene (6 bases). The CDR3 is 13 residues long. CDR1 and CDR2 (germline): SGHVS, FQNEAQ. Trimming left V 5 bases short and J 2 bases short, with 9 bases between. CDR3 DNA sequence: TGTGCCAGCAGCCGGGACACAAACACTGAAGCTTTCTTT. It is translated as CASSRDTNTEAFF.

This rearrangement joins TRBV7-2 to TRBJ1-2; perhaps TRBD1 as D (6 bases). V was pared by 3 bases and J by 8 bases, with 13 bases between. This CDR3 region has 13 residues. The germline V gene encodes CDR1 SGHTA and CDR2 FQGNSA. CDR3 sequence reads: CASSFGRGDGYTF. The CDR3, as DNA: TGTGCCAGCAGCTTTGGCAGGGGAGACGGCTACACCTTC.

The V call is TRBV18, the J call TRBJ1-6; D call uncertain. CDR3 length: 16 amino acids. From germline, CDR1 is KGHSH and CDR2 LQKENI. Trimming removed 2 bases from V and 0 bases from J, with 8 bases in between. CDR3 bases: TGTGCCAGCTCACCAGCGGGGAGCTCCTATAATTCACCCCTCCACTTT. This encodes CASSPAGSSYNSPLHF.

The chain employs TRBV5-1 and TRBJ2-7, with 8 bases matching TRBD1. Germline assignment: CDR1 SGHRS and CDR2 YFSETQ. V lost 4 bases and J lost 7; bases outside the gene matches: 10. This CDR3 has 14 amino acids. CDR3 coding DNA: TGCGCCAGCAGCGGAAATGACAGGGGAATGGAGCAGTACTTC. Protein sequence: CASSGNDRGMEQYF.

The chain recombines TRBV7-8 with TRBJ1-1; 10 bases match TRBD1. V was clipped by 4 bases and J by 0 bases; unmatched bases: 14. Germline V CDR1 and CDR2: SGHVS, FQNEAQ. This CDR3 is built from 19 residues. CDR3 DNA sequence: TGTGCCAGCAGCTACCCGACAGGGGGCTCGATCGACATGAACACTGAAGCTTTCTTT. Translated, it gives CASSYPTGGSIDMNTEAFF.

The gene calls are TRBV15 and TRBJ1-6, with D perhaps matching TRBD1 (5 bases). The CDR3 contains 16 residues. Trimming left V 0 bases short and J 5 bases short, with 11 bases between. The germline V gene encodes CDR1 LNHNV and CDR2 YYDKDF (reference sequence). The CDR3 loop is CATSRDRTLHNSPLHF. The CDR3 DNA reads as TGTGCCACCAGCAGAGATCGGACACTTCATAATTCACCCCTCCACTTT.

This chain uses TRBV9 with TRBJ1-3; unclear D gene. Germline values: CDR1 SGDLS, CDR2 YYNGEE. This CDR3 is 18 amino acids long. The V and J ends lost 0 bases and 4 bases respectively, with 20 bases between them. The CDR3 loop is CASSVEGGWGGKGNTIYF. CDR3 DNA: TGTGCCAGCAGCGTAGAGGGAGGTTGGGGAGGCAAGGGAAACACCATATATTTT.

The chain has TRBV24-1 and TRBJ1-4, with TRBD1 matching 9 bases. J gave up 3 bases and V 4 bases, and 5 bases lay outside the gene matches. The CDR3 consists of 16 residues. The germline V gene has CDR1 KGHDR and CDR2 SFDVKD. CDR3 in DNA: TGTGCCACCAGTGACCCGGGACAGGGCCCTAATGAAAAACTGTTTTTT. This sequence encodes CATSDPGQGPNEKLFF.

J is TRBJ2-7 and V is TRBV5-1; 10 bases agree with TRBD2. J gave up 6 bases and V 1 base, and 10 bases lay outside the gene matches. This CDR3 comprises 16 residues. Germline lookup yields CDR1 SGHRS and CDR2 YFSETQ. CDR3 bases: TGCGCCAGCAGCTTGAACGTAGCGGGGGGTACCGTCGAGCAGTACTTC. Translated: CASSLNVAGGTVEQYF. The full variable domain, rest sourced from reference TRBV5-1 and TRBJ2-7, is KAGVTQTPRYLIKTRGQQVTLSCSPISGHRSVSWYQQTPGQGLQFLFEYFSETQRNKGNFPGRFSGRQFSNSRSEMNVSTLELGDSALYLCASSLNVAGGTVEQYFGPGTRLTVT.

On this clone: This CDR3 is also generated by other DNA sequences in the sample. J is TRBJ2-7 and V is TRBV19, with D hard to call. There are 12 residues in the CDR3. The germline gives CDR1 LNHDA, CDR2 SQIVND (reference sequence). Deletions cut 1 base from V and 3 bases from J, with 4 bases between. This chain's CDR3 is CASSIAGYEQYF. CDR3 bases: TGTGCCAGTAGTATAGCGGGCTACGAGCAGTACTTC. Filled out from reference TRBV19 and TRBJ2-7, the complete variable domain reads DGGITQSPKYLFRKEGQNVTLSCEQNLNHDAMYWYRQDPGQGLRLIYYSQIVNDFQKGDIAEGYSVSREKKESFPLTVTSAQKNPTAFYLCASSIAGYEQYFGPGTRLTVT.

The V and J genes are TRBV4-1 and TRBJ2-2; tentative D call: TRBD1 (5 bases). Germline V gene lookup returns CDR1 MGHRA and CDR2 YSYEKL. This CDR3 is 18 amino acids long. Trimming shortened V by 1 base and J by 0 bases, and 15 bases separated the two germline ends. CDR3 nucleotide sequence: TGCGCCAGCAGCCAAGGGGGCAGAGATGAGTCGAACACCGGGGAGCTGTTTTTT. Translated, it gives CASSQGGRDESNTGELFF.

The chain combines TRBV19 with TRBJ2-2; 8 positions match TRBD2. V lost 7 bases to trimming and J lost 2 bases; unmatched junction nucleotides: 9. The length of the CDR3 is 16 residues. The germline V gene has CDR1 LNHDA and CDR2 SQIVND (reference sequence). In nucleotides, the CDR3 is TGTGCCAGTATCGCCGGGACTAGAGCAAACACCGGGGAGCTGTTTTTT. Its translation: CASIAGTRANTGELFF.

This clone appeared a few times. V usage is TRBV5-1 and J usage is TRBJ2-5; D ambiguous. This CDR3 is 14 amino acids long. Trimming removed 0 bases from V and 3 bases from J, with 9 bases in between. CDR1 is SGHRS, CDR2 YFSETQ, per germline. The CDR3, as DNA: TGCGCCAGCAGCTTGGTGCTTCCGGAAGAGACCCAGTACTTC. Translating gives CASSLVLPEETQYF.

This clone was recorded a few times. The chain uses TRBV5-1 and TRBJ1-2, with D perhaps TRBD1 (6 bases). Germline-derived CDR1 and CDR2 are SGHRS and YFSETQ. CDR3 size: 15 residues. Trimming pared 3 bases from V and 1 base from J, leaving 13 bases between. The CDR3 coding sequence is TGCGCCAGCAGCTCCGGGACACTACTTAACTATGGCTACACCTTC. This sequence encodes CASSSGTLLNYGYTF.

This chain joins TRBV6-5 and TRBJ1-1; unclear D gene. V lost 4 bases, J lost 4 bases, and 16 bases lay in between. The length of the CDR3 is 15 residues. CDR1 MNHEY and CDR2 SVGAGI come from the germline V gene. The CDR3 sequence is CASSWTRAEGTEAFF. In nucleotides, the CDR3 is TGTGCCAGCAGTTGGACCCGGGCAGAGGGCACTGAAGCTTTCTTT.

V and J are TRBV29-1 and TRBJ2-6, with unresolved D. V was clipped by 4 bases and J by 4 bases, with 8 bases between them. Germline-derived CDR1 and CDR2 are SQVTM and ANQGSEA. The CDR3 consists of 13 residues. This chain's CDR3 is CSVGTYGANVLTF. The CDR3 DNA follows: TGCAGCGTTGGAACCTACGGGGCCAACGTCCTGACTTTC.

The J gene is TRBJ1-5, the V gene TRBV10-3; D is ambiguous. V was cut by 10 bases and J by 1 base, with 8 bases left in between. Germline lookup yields CDR1 ENHRY and CDR2 SYGVKD. The CDR3 consists of 12 residues. The CDR3, as DNA: TGTGCCACCCCGGGAAGCAATCAGCCCCAGCATTTT. It encodes CATPGSNQPQHF.

The chain couples TRBV28 to TRBJ1-2; D gene unclear. CDR3 size: 12 residues. Deletions cut 3 bases from V and 8 bases from J, with 10 bases between. CDR1 and CDR2 (germline): MDHEN, SYDVKM. The CDR3 sequence: CASSFGSRGYTF. CDR3 sequence (DNA): TGTGCCAGCAGTTTCGGGTCGCGGGGCTACACCTTC.

The chain links TRBV20-1 to TRBJ1-1; D perhaps matches TRBD1 (6 bases). V gave up 5 bases and J gave up 10 bases, with 14 bases separating them. This CDR3 contains 11 residues. Per germline, CDR1 DFQATT and CDR2 SNEGSKA (reference sequence). CDR3: CSAGDRNGAFF. CDR3 bases: TGCAGTGCTGGTGACAGGAATGGAGCTTTCTTT.

The chain joins TRBV20-1 to TRBJ2-3; unclear D gene. The V gene's germline CDR1 is DFQATT and CDR2 SNEGSKA (reference sequence). This CDR3 region has 11 residues. V lost 5 bases and J 1 base, leaving 4 bases between the germline ends. DNA of the CDR3: TGCAGTGCTTCGGGCACAGATACGCAGTATTTT. The encoded protein is CSASGTDTQYF.

This sequence joins TRBV6-5 and TRBJ1-1; D is uncertain. Germline values: CDR1 MNHEY, CDR2 SVGAGI. V lost 4 bases, J lost 4 bases, and 10 bases lay in between. CDR3 size: 13 residues. The CDR3 DNA is TGTGCCAGCAGTTCCCCCGGAGGCACTGAAGCTTTCTTT. It yields the protein CASSSPGGTEAFF.

The J gene is TRBJ1-2, the V gene TRBV27, with TRBD1 matching over 12 bases. With V trimmed by 6 bases and J by 4 bases, 15 bases remained unmatched. Germline values: CDR1 MNHEY, CDR2 SMNVEV (reference sequence). The CDR3 has 18 residues. The CDR3, as DNA: TGTGCCAGCAGGGAAATTGGGACAGGGGGCGCCTTGGGCTATGGCTACACCTTC. Protein sequence: CASREIGTGGALGYGYTF.

This clone was detected only once. The chain is built from TRBV18 and TRBJ1-6, with D perhaps TRBD1 (5 bases). V dropped 2 bases and J dropped 7 bases, with 15 bases sitting between them. Germline-derived CDR1 and CDR2 are KGHSH and LQKENI. CDR3 length: 16 residues. The CDR3 DNA reads TGTGCCAGCTCACCAAGGGGAAGGGTGGACAATTCACCCCTCCACTTT. Translation: CASSPRGRVDNSPLHF.

The chain recombines TRBV18 with TRBJ1-2; D possibly corresponds to TRBD1 (5 bases). CDR1 is KGHSH, CDR2 LQKENI, per germline. The germline V and J ends were trimmed by 6 bases and 3 bases, with 14 bases remaining between them. The CDR3 runs to 14 residues. The CDR3 loop is CASSRQGTDYGYTF. The CDR3 nucleotides are TGTGCCAGCTCGCGTCAGGGCACTGACTATGGCTACACCTTC.

The gene calls are TRBV19 and TRBJ1-6; D remains unclear. The CDR3 contains 13 residues. Germline CDR1 is LNHDA and CDR2 is SQIVND (reference sequence). The V and J ends lost 1 base and 10 bases respectively, with 8 bases between them. CDR3 DNA: TGTGCCAGTAGTATAGGCCCCAGATCACCCCTCCACTTT. Its translation is CASSIGPRSPLHF. The full variable domain, its missing parts supplied by reference TRBV19 and TRBJ1-6, is DGGITQSPKYLFRKEGQNVTLSCEQNLNHDAMYWYRQDPGQGLRLIYYSQIVNDFQKGDIAEGYSVSREKKESFPLTVTSAQKNPTAFYLCASSIGPRSPLHFGNGTRLTVT.

CDR3 in amino acids: CASRGSRYGYTF. CDR3 in DNA: TGTGCCAGCAGAGGCTCGCGGTATGGCTACACCTTC. This chain links TRBV6-5 with TRBJ1-2; D call uncertain. V lost 6 bases to trimming and J lost 5 bases, with 10 bases between them. CDR3 size: 12 residues. The V gene's germline CDR1 is MNHEY and CDR2 SVGAGI.

The genes are TRBV5-4 and TRBJ1-2; 8 positions agree with TRBD1. The germline V gene encodes CDR1 SGHNT and CDR2 YYREEE (reference sequence). J lost 5 bases, V lost 5 bases, and 11 bases had no gene match. CDR3 size: 15 residues. The CDR3 here is CASRKTGGENYGYTF. The DNA for the CDR3 is TGTGCCAGCAGGAAAACAGGGGGGGAAAATTATGGCTACACCTTC.

This chain uses TRBV24-1 with TRBJ1-5, with 8 bases lining up with TRBD1. The germline CDR1 and CDR2 sequences are KGHDR and SFDVKD. This CDR3 is 18 amino acids long. V dropped 12 bases and J dropped 4; count of bases not matched to a gene: 22. The CDR3 loop reads CAPPKSVIRTGSNQPQHF. In DNA, the CDR3 is TGTGCCCCTCCAAAGTCCGTAATCCGGACAGGGAGTAATCAGCCCCAGCATTTT.